This T cell receptor (beta chain) came from a study of shared clonotypes between healthy human individuals. General study results and limits: Non-shared clonotypes displayed generation probabilities falling below those of clonotypes present in all four donors. As a rule, naive subsets had a larger estimated richness than memory subsets.

The V gene end was trimmed by 7 bases and the J gene end by 7 bases; junction bases not matched to a gene: 9. The CDR3 has 14 amino acids. Germline V gene sequence: CDR1 SNHLY, CDR2 FYNNEI. Some clones are missing from TCRdb's copy, which holds only in-frame ones; the method was immunoSEQ multiplex PCR. The profile shows 950,000 to 1,300,000 clones, 70% to 80% of them singletons. To note about this clone: Its cognate antigen is unknown.

V gene TRBV2 combines with J gene TRBJ1-2; 10 positions match TRBD1. The sequencing sample was made of memory CD4+ T cells sorted from blood. The subset: CD45RA-negative fraction. The TCR was taken from a man aged 18 to 30 in good health. The CDR3, as DNA: TGTGCCAGCAAAGGGGGACAGGGGTGGTTTGGCTACACCTTC. Translated, it gives CASKGGQGWFGYTF.